This T cell receptor (beta chain) was sequenced during a study of early T cells in non-severe SARS-CoV-2 infection. The germline CDR1 and CDR2 sequences are LGHDT and YNNKEL (reference sequence). Trimming cost V 4 bases and J 0 bases, with 13 bases left between them. The CDR3 totals 17 residues. Individual cDNA molecules received unique molecular identifiers. TCRdb ran MiXCR on the 5' RACE reads and lists one entry per CDR3 protein. The data contain around 25,000 distinct CDR3 sequences, approximately 4.4% of them singletons. This clonotype was seen at least ten times. The sequence came from an adult who was a healthcare worker with PCR-confirmed SARS-CoV-2 infection or an uninfected control (not recorded which). The chain carries TRBV3-1 and TRBJ1-6; possible D gene TRBD1, 5 bases. What was sequenced was whole blood. The CDR3 loop reads CASSPRVGTSYNSPLHF. Written as DNA, the CDR3 is TGTGCCAGCAGCCCAAGGGTGGGGACCTCCTATAATTCACCCCTCCACTTT.